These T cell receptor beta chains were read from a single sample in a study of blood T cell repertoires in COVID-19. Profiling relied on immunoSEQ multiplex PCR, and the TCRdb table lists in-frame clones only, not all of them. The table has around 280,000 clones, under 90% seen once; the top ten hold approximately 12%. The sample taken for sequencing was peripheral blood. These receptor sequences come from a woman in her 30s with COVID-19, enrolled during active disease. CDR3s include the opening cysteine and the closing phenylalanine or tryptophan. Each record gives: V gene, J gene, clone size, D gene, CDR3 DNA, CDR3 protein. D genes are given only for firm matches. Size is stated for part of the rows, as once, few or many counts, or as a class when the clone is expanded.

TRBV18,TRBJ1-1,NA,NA,TGTGCCAGCTCACCTTGGGCCCGGAACACTGAAGCTTTCTTT,CASSPWARNTEAFF
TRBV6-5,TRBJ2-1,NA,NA,TGTGCCAGCAGTATACAGGTGCGCGCCTACAATGAGCAGTTCTTC,CASSIQVRAYNEQFF
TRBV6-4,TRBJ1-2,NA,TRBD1,TGTGCCAGTGGGACAGGGGTCTATGGCTACACCTTC,CASGTGVYGYTF
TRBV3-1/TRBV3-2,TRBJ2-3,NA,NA,TGTGCCAGCAGCCACGGTCCCGGAGATACGCAGTATTTT,CASSHGPGDTQYF
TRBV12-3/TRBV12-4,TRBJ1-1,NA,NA,TGTGCCAGCAGTTTTTCGGGTAACACTGAAGCTTTCTTT,CASSFSGNTEAFF
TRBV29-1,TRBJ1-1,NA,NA,TGCAGCGTTCTATTTGAGGCGGTGAACACTGAAGCTTTCTTT,CSVLFEAVNTEAFF
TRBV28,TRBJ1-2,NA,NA,TGTGCCAGCAGTTTGGCGGGAGAGGGCTACACCTTC,CASSLAGEGYTF
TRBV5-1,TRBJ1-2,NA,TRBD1,TGCGCCAGCAGCTTGATTAGCGACAGGGTGAGCACCTTC,CASSLISDRVSTF
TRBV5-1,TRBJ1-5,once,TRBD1,TGCGCCAGCAGCTTGGCAGGGGGCGGTCAGCCCCAGCATTTT,CASSLAGGGQPQHF
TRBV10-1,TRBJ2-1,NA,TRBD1,TGCGCCAGCAGCGGGGGACAGGGGTCGGATGAGCAGTTCTTC,CASSGGQGSDEQFF
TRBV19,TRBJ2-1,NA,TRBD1,TGTGCCAGCCGCCGGGACAGGGACTACAATGAGCAGTTCTTC,CASRRDRDYNEQFF
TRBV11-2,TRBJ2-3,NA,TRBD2,TGTGCCAGCAGATCTAGCGGGGAGTCCACAGATACGCAGTATTTT,CASRSSGESTDTQYF
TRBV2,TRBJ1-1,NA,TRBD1,TGTGCCAGAAGGACAGGTGGGAACACTGAAGCTTTCTTT,CARRTGGNTEAFF
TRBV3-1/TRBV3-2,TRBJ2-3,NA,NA,TGTGCCAGCAGCCAAGAAAGCGTCCTCGGGGATACGCAGTATTTT,CASSQESVLGDTQYF
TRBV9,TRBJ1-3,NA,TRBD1,TGTGCCAGCAGCGCTCACAGGGGGAGCGGAAACACCATATATTTT,CASSAHRGSGNTIYF
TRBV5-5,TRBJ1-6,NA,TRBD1,TGTGCCAGCAGCTTTAGGACAGGGACCTATAATTCACCCCTCCACTTT,CASSFRTGTYNSPLHF
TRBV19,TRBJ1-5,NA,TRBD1,TGTGCCAGTAGACTCTCCGGGACAGGAATTATACCCCAGCATTTT,CASRLSGTGIIPQHF
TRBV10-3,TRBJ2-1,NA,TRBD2,TGTGCCATCAGTGAGTACGGACTAGCGGGGCCGGCCGTGGGCAATGAGCAGTTCTTC,CAISEYGLAGPAVGNEQFF
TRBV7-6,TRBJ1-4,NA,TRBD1,TGTGCCAGCAGCCCTCGGACAGGGGTGGTAACTAATGAAAAACTGTTTTTT,CASSPRTGVVTNEKLFF
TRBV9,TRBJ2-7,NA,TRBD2,TGTGCCAGCAGCGTCAGCGGGGGTTCCTACGAGCAGTACTTC,CASSVSGGSYEQYF
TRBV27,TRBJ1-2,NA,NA,TGTGCCAGCAGTTTAATTGGGCCGGGAGATAACTATGGCTACACCTTC,CASSLIGPGDNYGYTF
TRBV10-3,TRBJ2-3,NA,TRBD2,TGTGCCATCAGTGAGGGGGCCCCACTAGCGGGGGGGCATCCCCACACAGATACGCAGTATTTT,CAISEGAPLAGGHPHTDTQYF
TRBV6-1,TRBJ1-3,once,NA,TGTGCCAGCAGTGAAGCGTATCCGGGTCTGGGTGGAAACACCATATATTTT,CASSEAYPGLGGNTIYF
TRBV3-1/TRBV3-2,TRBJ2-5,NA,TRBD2,TGTGCCAGCAGCCATTTTAGCGGGGAGACCCAGTACTTC,CASSHFSGETQYF
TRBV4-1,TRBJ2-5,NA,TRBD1,TGCGCCAGCAGCCAAGATAGGACAGGGCAAGAGACCCAGTACTTC,CASSQDRTGQETQYF
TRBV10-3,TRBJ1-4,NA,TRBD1,TGTGCCATCAGTGCAGGGGGCACTAATGAAAAACTGTTTTTT,CAISAGGTNEKLFF
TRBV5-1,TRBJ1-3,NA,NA,TGCGCCAGCAGCTTAGGAGCCTCTGGAAACACCATATATTTT,CASSLGASGNTIYF
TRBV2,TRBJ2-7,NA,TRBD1,TGTGCCAGCAGTCGGGTGGGCCAGGGGGCATCCGAGCAGTACTTC,CASSRVGQGASEQYF
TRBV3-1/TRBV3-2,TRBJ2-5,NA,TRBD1,TGTGCCAGCAGCCAAGTTTACGGGACAGTGCAAGAGACCCAGTACTTC,CASSQVYGTVQETQYF